A single sample gave rise to the 5 T cell receptor beta chains below, sequenced in a study of blood T cell dynamics during melanoma immunotherapy. Data came from immunoSEQ multiplex PCR; TCRdb stores just in-frame clones and leaves some out. Found here are under 15,000 clones, 90% to 95% of them singletons; the top ten hold around 0.19%. The time point: week 3, after first cycle of checkpoint inhibitor. The sequences come from effector memory CD8+ T cells from blood, collected from a patient treated with checkpoint blockade. The source is a human donor with melanoma.

The chain recombines TRBV19 with TRBJ2-7; a weak D match, TRBD2 (6 bases). With 5 bases removed from V and 3 bases from J, the gap between germline ends came to 11 bases. The CDR3 totals 13 residues. Germline assignment: CDR1 LNHDA and CDR2 SQIVND (reference sequence). The CDR3 DNA reads TGTGCCAGTAGTGGAGGGACCGTCTACGAGCAGTACTTC. Protein sequence: CASSGGTVYEQYF.

This sequence joins TRBV27 and TRBJ2-2; D assignment may be TRBD1 or TRBD2 (6 bases each). The germline V gene encodes CDR1 MNHEY and CDR2 SMNVEV (reference sequence). CDR3 length: 13 amino acids. V lost 8 bases and J lost 6, with 13 bases in between. CDR3 in amino acids: CASRGQGAGELFF. CDR3 DNA sequence: TGTGCCAGCCGGGGGCAGGGAGCCGGGGAGCTGTTTTTT.

The V call is TRBV27, the J call TRBJ2-1; 8 bases map to TRBD2. After removal of 3 bases from V and 10 bases from J, the junction contained 8 bases not matched to a gene. CDR1 is MNHEY, CDR2 SMNVEV, per germline (reference sequence). The CDR3 has 14 residues. The CDR3 loop is CASSFSGGPGEQFF. CDR3 bases: TGTGCCAGCAGTTTCTCGGGAGGGCCTGGGGAGCAGTTCTTC.

The V call is TRBV6-5, the J call TRBJ1-2, with D maybe TRBD1 (5 bases). Germline V CDR1 and CDR2: MNHEY, SVGAGI. This CDR3 region has 15 residues. Trimming shortened V by 5 bases and J by 0 bases, and 13 bases separated the two germline ends. The CDR3 region has the DNA TGTGCCAGCAGTCGGGACCTCTTAACTAACTATGGCTACACCTTC. This codes for CASSRDLLTNYGYTF.

A single count supports this clone. This chain links TRBV4-3 with TRBJ2-1; no clear D. V was cut by 0 bases and J by 0 bases, with 12 bases left in between. CDR3 length: 17 residues. Germline V lookup: CDR1 LGHNA, CDR2 YSLEER. In nucleotides, the CDR3 is TGCGCCAGCAGCCAAGATTCCCCCTCGGGCTCCTACAATGAGCAGTTCTTC. Its protein product is CASSQDSPSGSYNEQFF.